This is a list of T cell receptor beta chains from one sample in a study of blood T cell repertoires in COVID-19. Some clones are missing from TCRdb's copy, which holds only in-frame ones; the method was immunoSEQ multiplex PCR. The table lists more than 150,000 clones, more than 85% of them singletons. The sample comprised peripheral blood. These receptors all stem from a man aged 40-49 years with active or convalescent COVID-19. Each CDR3 is given with its conserved first and last residue. Fields, in order: CDR3 protein, CDR3 DNA, V gene, J gene, clone size, CDR3 length, D gene. The D gene is left open where the match is weak. The listing skips clone size in some rows; elsewhere it reads once, few, many or a size class.

CATSEGQVYGYTF	TGTGCCACCAGCGAGGGACAGGTCTATGGCTACACCTTC	TRBV15	TRBJ1-2	.	13	TRBD1
CATSKALEGQYFNEAFF	TGTGCCACCTCAAAAGCATTGGAGGGACAGTACTTTAATGAAGCTTTCTTT	TRBV19	TRBJ1-1	.	17	TRBD1
CASSPGQNTEAFF	TGTGCCAGCAGTCCGGGACAGAACACTGAAGCTTTCTTT	TRBV12-3/TRBV12-4	TRBJ1-1	few	13	.
CASSSQGTTNEKLFF	TGCGCCAGCAGCTCTCAGGGAACGACTAATGAAAAACTGTTTTTT	TRBV5-1	TRBJ1-4	.	15	.
CASRWQGDSPLHF	TGTGCCAGCCGTTGGCAGGGGGATTCACCCCTCCACTTT	TRBV7-2	TRBJ1-6	.	13	TRBD1
CASSQKRLRGYGYTF	TGTGCCAGCAGCCAAAAACGGCTACGAGGGTATGGCTACACCTTC	TRBV3-1/TRBV3-2	TRBJ1-2	.	15	.
CASSEAGDTEAFF	TGTGCCAGCAGTGAAGCCGGGGACACTGAAGCTTTCTTT	TRBV6-1	TRBJ1-1	few	13	.
CASSSVPGTANTGELFF	TGTGCCAGCAGCTCCGTCCCCGGGACAGCGAACACCGGGGAGCTGTTTTTT	TRBV11-2	TRBJ2-2	.	17	TRBD1
CASRAGQPQHF	TGTGCCAGCAGGGCGGGACAGCCCCAGCATTTT	TRBV28	TRBJ1-5	.	11	.
CASSQDAGGPETQYF	TGTGCCAGCAGCCAAGATGCGGGGGGGCCAGAGACCCAGTACTTC	TRBV4-2	TRBJ2-5	few	15	TRBD2
CASRGQGLTNEQFF	TGCGCCAGCAGGGGACAGGGGCTGACTAATGAGCAGTTCTTC	TRBV10-2	TRBJ2-1	.	14	TRBD1
CASSFSGVTDEQYF	TGTGCCAGCAGCTTTTCGGGGGTGACCGACGAGCAGTACTTC	TRBV7-9	TRBJ2-7	.	14	.
CASSLGNPGILRF	TGTGCCAGCAGTTTGGGGAATCCGGGGATCCTTCGCTTC	TRBV28	TRBJ2-7	.	13	.
CASSPGTDNSPLHF	TGTGCCAGCAGCCCTGGGACAGATAATTCACCCCTCCACTTT	TRBV3-1/TRBV3-2	TRBJ1-6	.	14	TRBD1
CASSLEPHQPQHF	TGTGCCAGCAGCCTGGAGCCCCATCAGCCCCAGCATTTT	TRBV5-4	TRBJ1-5	.	13	.
CASGGFDSGSYEQCF	TGTGCCAGTGGAGGATTTGATTCTGGATCCTACGAGCAGTGCTTC	TRBV19	TRBJ2-7	.	15	.
CASSSTSGEVEQFF	TGTGCCAGCAGTTCTACTAGCGGGGAGGTTGAGCAGTTCTTC	TRBV6-2/TRBV6-3	TRBJ2-1	.	14	TRBD2
CASSSGHDGYTF	TGCGCCAGCAGCTCCGGACACGATGGCTACACCTTC	TRBV5-1	TRBJ1-2	.	12	.
CATSRGPNTEAFF	TGCGCCACATCGCGGGGCCCGAACACTGAAGCTTTCTTT	TRBV5-1	TRBJ1-1	few	13	.
CASRGIVSYEQYF	TGCGCCTCAAGAGGTATAGTCAGCTACGAGCAGTACTTC	TRBV27	TRBJ2-7	.	13	.
CAWSTGLSNQPQHF	TGTGCCTGGAGTACAGGGTTATCCAATCAGCCCCAGCATTTT	TRBV30	TRBJ1-5	.	14	.
CASSPGQGAGTEAFF	TGTGCCAGTAGCCCGGGACAGGGGGCTGGCACTGAAGCTTTCTTT	TRBV19	TRBJ1-1	.	15	TRBD1
CASSPTGGTGYTF	TGTGCCAGCAGTCCCACAGGGGGCACCGGCTACACCTTC	TRBV28	TRBJ1-2	.	13	TRBD1
CASSSWTGGLEAFF	TGTGCCAGCAGCTCATGGACAGGGGGCCTTGAAGCTTTCTTT	TRBV7-9	TRBJ1-1	.	14	TRBD1
CASSLIGGNTEAFF	TGTGCCAGCAGCTTGATAGGGGGGAACACTGAAGCTTTCTTT	TRBV5-4	TRBJ1-1	.	14	.
CATSKTGTGVTDTQYF	TGTGCCACCAGTAAAACCGGGACAGGGGTAACAGATACGCAGTATTTT	TRBV24-1	TRBJ2-3	.	16	TRBD1
CSVALEGGNSPLHF	TGCAGCGTTGCTCTTGAGGGTGGGAATTCACCCCTCCACTTT	TRBV29-1	TRBJ1-6	.	14	.
CAISNQGAYGYTF	TGTGCCATCAGCAATCAGGGGGCCTATGGCTACACCTTC	TRBV10-3	TRBJ1-2	few	13	TRBD1
CASSRGGGLGAEAFF	TGTGCCAGCAGCCGTGGGGGGGGCCTCGGGGCTGAAGCTTTCTTT	TRBV9	TRBJ1-1	.	15	.
CASSNPRQTGELFF	TGTGCCAGCAGCAACCCAAGACAGACCGGGGAGCTGTTTTTT	TRBV21-1	TRBJ2-2	.	14	.
CASSGTQETQYF	TGTGCCAGCAGTGGGACTCAAGAGACCCAGTACTTC	TRBV6-2/TRBV6-3	TRBJ2-5	.	12	.
CASSGAFQETQYF	TGCGCCAGCAGCGGGGCGTTCCAAGAGACCCAGTACTTC	TRBV4-3	TRBJ2-5	.	13	.
CAWSRDNNQPQHF	TGTGCCTGGTCCCGGGACAACAATCAGCCCCAGCATTTT	TRBV30	TRBJ1-5	.	13	.
CASSLEGIQPQHF	TGCGCCAGCAGCTTAGAGGGAATTCAGCCCCAGCATTTT	TRBV5-1	TRBJ1-5	.	13	.
CASSAGGYEQYF	TGTGCCAGCAGCGCCGGGGGGTACGAGCAGTACTTC	TRBV9	TRBJ2-7	.	12	TRBD2
CASSYPIGGKGTEAFF	TGTGCCAGCAGTTACCCCATAGGAGGGAAGGGCACTGAAGCTTTCTTT	TRBV6-2/TRBV6-3	TRBJ1-1	.	16	.
CAWRIAGGRETQYF	TGTGCCTGGAGGATCGCGGGGGGGCGAGAGACCCAGTACTTC	TRBV30	TRBJ2-5	.	14	TRBD2
CASSLRDRVHEQYF	TGTGCCAGCAGCTTAAGGGACAGGGTCCACGAGCAGTACTTC	TRBV7-2	TRBJ2-7	.	14	TRBD1
CASSFGQGGNEQFF	TGTGCCAGCAGCTTTGGACAGGGGGGAAATGAGCAGTTCTTC	TRBV3-1/TRBV3-2	TRBJ2-1	.	14	TRBD1
CASPGTGGNYGYTF	TGTGCCAGCCCCGGGACAGGGGGCAACTATGGCTACACCTTC	TRBV2	TRBJ1-2	.	14	TRBD1
CASSYSMRTDLQETQYF	TGTGCCAGCAGTTACTCGATGAGGACAGACCTGCAAGAGACCCAGTACTTC	TRBV6-2/TRBV6-3	TRBJ2-5	.	17	.
CASSQDPGGSYEQYF	TGCGCCAGCAGCCAAGACCCAGGTGGCTCCTACGAGCAGTACTTC	TRBV4-1	TRBJ2-7	.	15	.
CATSRVMFLSGDLSGNTIYF	TGTGCCACCAGCAGAGTGATGTTTCTTAGCGGGGACCTCTCTGGAAACACCATATATTTT	TRBV15	TRBJ1-3	.	20	.
CAWTVRVNEKLFF	TGTGCCTGGACAGTGAGGGTTAATGAAAAACTGTTTTTT	TRBV30	TRBJ1-4	.	13	.
CASSPGAGPGELFF	TGTGCCAGCTCGCCCGGAGCGGGGCCCGGGGAGCTGTTTTTT	TRBV18	TRBJ2-2	.	14	TRBD2
CSASRLDGYTF	TGCAGTGCTTCCCGACTGGATGGCTACACCTTC	TRBV20-1	TRBJ1-2	.	11	.
CASSWDRGYTGELFF	TGTGCCAGCAGTTGGGACAGGGGCTACACCGGGGAGCTGTTTTTT	TRBV27	TRBJ2-2	.	15	TRBD1
CASSKGQGNSPLHF	TGTGCTAGTAGTAAGGGACAGGGGAATTCACCCCTCCACTTT	TRBV12-5	TRBJ1-6	.	14	TRBD1
CASEISGAEKAFF	TGTGCCAGCGAAATATCAGGGGCGGAAAAAGCTTTCTTT	TRBV6-5	TRBJ1-1	.	13	.
CATSGGSGIGEQFF	TGTGCCACTAGCGGGGGGAGCGGAATCGGTGAGCAGTTCTTC	TRBV28	TRBJ2-1	once	14	TRBD2